Listed below are T cell receptor beta chains from one sample, sequenced in a study of blood T cell repertoires in COVID-19. Libraries were prepared by immunoSEQ multiplex PCR; TCRdb keeps only in-frame clonotypes and omits some of them. The sample lists around 120,000 clones; roughly three quarters were seen once. Sequenced input: peripheral blood. These receptors originate from a woman at least 80 years old with acute or convalescent COVID-19. Both conserved end residues are part of each CDR3. D genes are given only for firm matches. The size field is filled for only some rows; it gives once, few, many or a size class.

j_gene | d_gene | v_gene | abundance | len | CDR3aa | CDR3nt
TRBJ2-5 | TRBD1 | TRBV4-3 | - | 14 | CASSPEDRVGTQYF | TGCGCCAGCAGCCCTGAGGACAGGGTGGGGACCCAGTACTTC
TRBJ1-1 | - | TRBV6-5 | - | 15 | CASSPFRQASSEAFF | TGTGCCAGCAGTCCCTTTCGCCAGGCCAGTAGTGAAGCTTTCTTT
TRBJ2-3 | - | TRBV3-1/TRBV3-2 | - | 13 | CASSQAAADTQYF | TGTGCCAGCAGCCAGGCAGCGGCGGATACGCAGTATTTT
TRBJ2-1 | TRBD2 | TRBV28 | - | 17 | CASSSSGGARAYNEQFF | TGTGCCAGCAGCAGTAGCGGGGGGGCGCGGGCCTACAATGAGCAGTTCTTC
TRBJ2-6 | TRBD1 | TRBV29-1 | - | 15 | CSVGQGASGANVLTF | TGCAGCGTTGGGCAGGGGGCATCTGGGGCCAACGTCCTGACTTTC
TRBJ1-2 | - | TRBV7-9 | - | 17 | CASSLAGQPFANYGYTF | TGTGCCAGCAGCTTAGCTGGACAGCCGTTCGCAAACTATGGCTACACCTTC
TRBJ1-5 | - | TRBV21-1 | - | 19 | CASTLSAGVEDGDNQPQHF | TGTGCCAGCACCCTGAGTGCGGGAGTTGAGGATGGGGACAATCAGCCCCAGCATTTT
TRBJ2-5 | - | TRBV3-1/TRBV3-2 | once | 14 | CASSLLGTKETQYF | TGTGCCAGCAGCCTGCTAGGGACAAAAGAGACCCAGTACTTC
TRBJ1-2 | TRBD1 | TRBV10-3 | - | 13 | CAITMGQGDGYTF | TGTGCCATCACTATGGGACAGGGAGATGGCTACACCTTC
TRBJ2-7 | TRBD1 | TRBV4-3 | - | 15 | CASSQDLSRGYEQYF | TGCGCCAGCAGCCAAGACTTGAGCAGGGGGTACGAGCAGTACTTC
TRBJ1-1 | TRBD1 | TRBV9 | few | 18 | CASSVYSTLGGQGAEAFF | TGTGCCAGCAGCGTTTATTCTACGCTTGGAGGACAGGGGGCCGAAGCTTTCTTT
TRBJ2-1 | - | TRBV18 | - | 15 | CASSPSRRSYNEQFF | TGTGCCAGCTCACCCTCTAGACGGTCCTACAATGAGCAGTTCTTC
TRBJ2-5 | TRBD1 | TRBV24-1 | - | 16 | CATSGSLDRGQETQYF | TGTGCCACCAGTGGCTCCCTCGACAGGGGTCAAGAGACCCAGTACTTC
TRBJ2-1 | TRBD2 | TRBV5-6 | - | 18 | CASSLGASGSRPWNEQFF | TGTGCCAGCAGCTTGGGGGCTAGCGGGAGTCGGCCGTGGAATGAGCAGTTCTTC
TRBJ2-7 | TRBD2 | TRBV6-1 | once | 17 | CASSEERSFGLVYEQYF | TGTGCCAGCAGTGAGGAAAGATCATTCGGACTAGTCTACGAGCAGTACTTC